This T cell receptor beta chain was found in a study of blood T cell repertoires in COVID-19. Assignment of participants to cohorts was predicated upon participant-reported clinical history. The data were produced by immunoSEQ multiplex PCR, yet TCRdb's version contains in-frame clones alone and is incomplete. The sample contains roughly 380,000 clones, almost 90% of which appear only once. This CDR3 has 16 residues. With 5 bases removed from V and 0 bases from J, the gap between germline ends came to 14 bases. Germline loops: CDR1 SEHNR, CDR2 FQNEAQ (reference sequence). This chain connects TRBV7-9 to TRBJ2-4; possible D gene TRBD1, 5 bases. The specimen was PBMCs or T cells enriched from blood (not recorded which). This receptor was taken from a woman in her 30s who had been exposed to COVID-19. The CDR3 nucleotides read TGTGCCAGCAGCCATACGTGGACACTAGCCAAAAACATTCAGTACTTC. This encodes CASSHTWTLAKNIQYF.